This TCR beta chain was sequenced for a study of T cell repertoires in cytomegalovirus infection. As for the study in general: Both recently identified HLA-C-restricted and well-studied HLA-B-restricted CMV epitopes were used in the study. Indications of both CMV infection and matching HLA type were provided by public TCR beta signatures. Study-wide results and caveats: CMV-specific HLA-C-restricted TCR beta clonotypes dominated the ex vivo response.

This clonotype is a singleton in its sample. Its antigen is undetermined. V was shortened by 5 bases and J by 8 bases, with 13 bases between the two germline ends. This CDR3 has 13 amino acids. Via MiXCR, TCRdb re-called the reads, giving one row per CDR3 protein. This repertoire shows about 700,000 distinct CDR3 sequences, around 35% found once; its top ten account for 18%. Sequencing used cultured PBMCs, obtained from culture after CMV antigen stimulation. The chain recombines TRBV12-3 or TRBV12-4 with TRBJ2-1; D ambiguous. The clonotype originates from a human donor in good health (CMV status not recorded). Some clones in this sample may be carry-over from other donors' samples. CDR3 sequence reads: CASSTGVRDEQFF. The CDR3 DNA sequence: TGTGCCAGCAGTACCGGCGTAAGGGATGAGCAGTTCTTC.